This TCR beta chain was sequenced in a study of T cells in Graves' hyperthyroidism and ophthalmopathy. J gave up 8 bases and V 4 bases, and 10 bases lay outside the gene matches. The CDR3 contains 15 residues. Germline V lookup: CDR1 SGHDT, CDR2 YYEEEE. TCR beta CDR3 sequences were amplified from RNA transcripts. TCR CDR3 underwent first-round RT-PCR with the HTBI primer set. TCRdb recomputed calls from the multiplex PCR reads with MiXCR, one row per CDR3 protein. The sample includes 550,000 to 600,000 distinct CDR3 sequences, 46% of them seen just once. The V and J genes are TRBV5-6 and TRBJ1-2; 11 nucleotides agree with TRBD1. Sequencing was performed on peripheral blood or thyroid tissue (not recorded which). The TCR comes from an adult woman with Graves' disease, either hyperthyroidism or ophthalmopathy (not recorded which). The CDR3 loop is CASSRTGGVVDGYTF. The CDR3 bases are TGTGCCAGCAGCCGGACAGGGGGCGTTGTAGACGGCTACACCTTC.